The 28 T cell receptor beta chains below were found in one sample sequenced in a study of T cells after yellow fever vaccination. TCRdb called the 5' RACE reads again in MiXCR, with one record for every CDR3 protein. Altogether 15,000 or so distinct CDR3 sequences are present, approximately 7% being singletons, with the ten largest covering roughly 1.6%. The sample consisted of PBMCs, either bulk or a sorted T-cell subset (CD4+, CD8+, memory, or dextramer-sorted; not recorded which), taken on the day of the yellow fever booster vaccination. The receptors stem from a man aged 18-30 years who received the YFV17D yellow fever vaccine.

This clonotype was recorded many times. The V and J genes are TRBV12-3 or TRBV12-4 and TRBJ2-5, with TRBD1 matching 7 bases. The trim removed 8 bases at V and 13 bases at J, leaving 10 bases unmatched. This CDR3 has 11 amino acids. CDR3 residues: CASGTGASTYF. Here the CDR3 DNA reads TGTGCCAGCGGAACAGGGGCCTCTACGTACTTC.

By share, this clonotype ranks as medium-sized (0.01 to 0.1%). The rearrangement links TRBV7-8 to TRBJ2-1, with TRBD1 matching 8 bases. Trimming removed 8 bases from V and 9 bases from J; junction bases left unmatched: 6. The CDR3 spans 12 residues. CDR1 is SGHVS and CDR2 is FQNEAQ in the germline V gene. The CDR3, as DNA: TGTGCCAGCGGATCAGGGGGCGGTGAGCAGTTCTTC. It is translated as CASGSGGGEQFF.

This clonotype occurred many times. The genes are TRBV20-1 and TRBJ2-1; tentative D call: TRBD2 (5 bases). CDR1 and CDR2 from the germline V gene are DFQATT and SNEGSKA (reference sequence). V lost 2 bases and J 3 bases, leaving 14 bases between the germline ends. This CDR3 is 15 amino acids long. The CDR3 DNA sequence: TGCAGTGCTAGACCGTCTGACGGGGTCTACAATGAGCAGTTCTTC. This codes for CSARPSDGVYNEQFF.

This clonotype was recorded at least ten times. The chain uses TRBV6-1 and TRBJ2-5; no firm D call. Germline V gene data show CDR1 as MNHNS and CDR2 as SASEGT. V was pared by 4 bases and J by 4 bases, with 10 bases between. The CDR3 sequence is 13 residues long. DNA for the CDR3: TGTGCCAGCAGTGTCCACAGAGCAGAGACCCAGTACTTC. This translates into CASSVHRAETQYF.

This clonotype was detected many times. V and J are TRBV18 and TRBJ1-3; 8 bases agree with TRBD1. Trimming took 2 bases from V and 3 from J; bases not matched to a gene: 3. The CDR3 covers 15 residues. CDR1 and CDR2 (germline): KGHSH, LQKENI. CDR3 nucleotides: TGTGCCAGCTCACCATTAGGGACAGGTGGAAACACCATATATTTT. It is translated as CASSPLGTGGNTIYF.

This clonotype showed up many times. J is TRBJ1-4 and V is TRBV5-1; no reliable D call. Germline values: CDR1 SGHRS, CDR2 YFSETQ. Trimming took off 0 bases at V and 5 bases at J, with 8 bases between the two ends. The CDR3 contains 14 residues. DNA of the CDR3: TGCGCCAGCAGCTTGGGCAATCCCAATGAAAAACTGTTTTTT. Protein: CASSLGNPNEKLFF.

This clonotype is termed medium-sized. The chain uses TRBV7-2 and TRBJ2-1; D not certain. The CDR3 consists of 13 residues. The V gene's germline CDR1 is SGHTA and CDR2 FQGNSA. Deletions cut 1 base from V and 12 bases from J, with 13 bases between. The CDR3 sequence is CASSLGAGGRQFF. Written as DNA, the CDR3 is TGTGCCAGCAGCTTAGGAGCCGGCGGACGGCAGTTCTTC. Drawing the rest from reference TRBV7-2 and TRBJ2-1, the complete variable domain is GAGVSQSPSNKVTEKGKDVELRCDPISGHTALYWYRQSLGQGLEFLIYFQGNSAPDKSGLPSDRFSAERTGGSVSTLTIQRTQQEDSAVYLCASSLGAGGRQFFGPGTRLTVL.

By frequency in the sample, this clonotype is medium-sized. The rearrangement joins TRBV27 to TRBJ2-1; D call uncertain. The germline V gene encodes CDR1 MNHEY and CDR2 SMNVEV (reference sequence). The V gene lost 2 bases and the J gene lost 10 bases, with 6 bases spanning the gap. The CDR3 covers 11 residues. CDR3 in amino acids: CASSLGLEQFF. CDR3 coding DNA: TGTGCCAGCAGTTTAGGATTAGAGCAGTTCTTC.

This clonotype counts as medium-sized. The CDR3 sequence is CASSLEVAGGRETQYF. CDR3 DNA sequence: TGTGCCAGCAGCTTGGAAGTAGCGGGGGGGCGCGAGACCCAGTACTTC. The chain is built from TRBV5-5 and TRBJ2-5; 11 positions agree with TRBD2. CDR3 length equals 16 residues. V lost 0 bases, J lost 5 bases, and 6 bases stayed unmatched. Germline V gene sequence: CDR1 SGHKS, CDR2 YYEKEE (reference sequence).

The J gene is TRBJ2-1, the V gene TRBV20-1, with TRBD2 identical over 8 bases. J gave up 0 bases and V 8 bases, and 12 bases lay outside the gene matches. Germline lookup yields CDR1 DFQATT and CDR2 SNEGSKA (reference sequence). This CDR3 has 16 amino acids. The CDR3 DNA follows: TGCAGTCCCCGGGGGGGCCTATCCAGCTCCTACAATGAGCAGTTCTTC. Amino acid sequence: CSPRGGLSSSYNEQFF.

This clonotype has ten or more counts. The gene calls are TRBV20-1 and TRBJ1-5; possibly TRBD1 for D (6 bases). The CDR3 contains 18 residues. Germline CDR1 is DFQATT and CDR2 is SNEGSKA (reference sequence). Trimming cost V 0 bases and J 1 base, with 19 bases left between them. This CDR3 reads CSARDLSLGGQSNQPQHF. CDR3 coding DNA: TGCAGTGCTAGAGATTTGTCCCTCGGGGGGCAGAGCAATCAGCCCCAGCATTTT.

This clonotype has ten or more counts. CDR3 in DNA: TGTGCCACCCGGGCCCTAGAGAACACCGGGGAGCTGTTTTTT. Protein sequence: CATRALENTGELFF. This chain joins TRBV7-3 and TRBJ2-2, with D uncertain. Germline values: CDR1 SGHTA, CDR2 FQGTGA. V lost 10 bases and J 1 base, leaving 13 bases between the germline ends. The CDR3 loop spans 14 amino acids.

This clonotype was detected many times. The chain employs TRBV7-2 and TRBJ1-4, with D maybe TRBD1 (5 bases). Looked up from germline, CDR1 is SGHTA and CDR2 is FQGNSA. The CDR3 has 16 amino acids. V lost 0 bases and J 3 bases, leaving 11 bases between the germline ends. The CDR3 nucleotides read TGTGCCAGCAGCTTAGCTGGGGCAGCCCCTAATGAAAAACTGTTTTTT. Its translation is CASSLAGAAPNEKLFF.

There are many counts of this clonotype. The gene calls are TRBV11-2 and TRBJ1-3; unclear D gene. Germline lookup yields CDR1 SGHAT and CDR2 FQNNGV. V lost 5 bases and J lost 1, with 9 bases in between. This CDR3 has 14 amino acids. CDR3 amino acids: CASSIARSGNTIYF. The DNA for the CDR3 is TGTGCCAGCAGCATAGCCAGATCTGGAAACACCATATATTTT.

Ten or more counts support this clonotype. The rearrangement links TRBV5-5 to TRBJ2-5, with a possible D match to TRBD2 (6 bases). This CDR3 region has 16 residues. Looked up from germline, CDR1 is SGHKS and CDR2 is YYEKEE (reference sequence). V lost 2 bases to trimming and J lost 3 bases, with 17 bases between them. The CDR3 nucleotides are TGTGCCAGCAGCTTTTTTCTCCTTGGGGGGAAAGAGACCCAGTACTTC. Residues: CASSFFLLGGKETQYF. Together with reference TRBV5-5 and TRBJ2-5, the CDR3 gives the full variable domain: DAGVTQSPTHLIKTRGQQVTLRCSPISGHKSVSWYQQVLGQGPQFIFQYYEKEERGRGNFPDRFSARQFPNYSSELNVNALLLGDSALYLCASSFFLLGGKETQYFGPGTRLLVL.

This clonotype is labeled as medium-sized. The CDR3, as DNA: TGCGCCAGCAGCTTTTCTGATGGCTCGAGGGAGACCCAGTACTTC. It codes for CASSFSDGSRETQYF. The chain is built from TRBV5-1 and TRBJ2-5; D remains ambiguous. The germline V and J ends were trimmed by 2 bases and 5 bases, with 16 bases remaining between them. The CDR3 sequence is 15 residues long. The V gene's germline CDR1 is SGHRS and CDR2 YFSETQ.

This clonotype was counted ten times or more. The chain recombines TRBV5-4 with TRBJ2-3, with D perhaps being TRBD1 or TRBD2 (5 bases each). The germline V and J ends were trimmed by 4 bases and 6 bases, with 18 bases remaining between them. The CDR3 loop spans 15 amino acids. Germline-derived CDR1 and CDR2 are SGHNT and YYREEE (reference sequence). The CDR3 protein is CASSLGGSGTDTQYF. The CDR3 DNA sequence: TGTGCCAGCAGCCTCGGAGGTAGTGGGACCGATACGCAGTATTTT.

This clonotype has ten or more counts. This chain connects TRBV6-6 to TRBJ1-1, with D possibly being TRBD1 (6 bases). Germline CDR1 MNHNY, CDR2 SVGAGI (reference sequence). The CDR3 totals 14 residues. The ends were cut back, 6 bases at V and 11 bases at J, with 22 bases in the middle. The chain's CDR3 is CASREVPGAVTAFF. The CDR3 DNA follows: TGTGCCAGCAGAGAGGTACCAGGGGCCGTAACGGCTTTCTTT.

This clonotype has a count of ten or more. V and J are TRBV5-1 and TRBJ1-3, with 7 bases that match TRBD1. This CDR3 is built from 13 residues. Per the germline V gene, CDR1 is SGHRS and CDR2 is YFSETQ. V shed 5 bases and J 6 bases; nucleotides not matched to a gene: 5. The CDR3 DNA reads TGCGCCAGCAGAACAGGGGTAGAAAACACCATATATTTT. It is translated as CASRTGVENTIYF.

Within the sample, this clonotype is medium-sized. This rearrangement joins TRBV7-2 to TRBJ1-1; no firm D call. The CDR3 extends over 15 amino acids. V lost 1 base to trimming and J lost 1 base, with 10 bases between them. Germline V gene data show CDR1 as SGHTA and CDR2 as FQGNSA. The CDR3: CASSLVGHPNTEAFF. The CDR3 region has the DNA TGTGCCAGCAGCTTAGTCGGTCACCCGAACACTGAAGCTTTCTTT.

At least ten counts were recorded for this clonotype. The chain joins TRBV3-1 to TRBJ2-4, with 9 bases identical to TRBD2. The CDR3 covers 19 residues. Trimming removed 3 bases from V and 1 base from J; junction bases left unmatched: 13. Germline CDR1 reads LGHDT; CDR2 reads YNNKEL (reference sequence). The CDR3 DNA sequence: TGTGCCAGCAGCCACACGGGGACTAGCCGTCGGGGGGCCAAAAACATTCAGTACTTC. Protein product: CASSHTGTSRRGAKNIQYF.

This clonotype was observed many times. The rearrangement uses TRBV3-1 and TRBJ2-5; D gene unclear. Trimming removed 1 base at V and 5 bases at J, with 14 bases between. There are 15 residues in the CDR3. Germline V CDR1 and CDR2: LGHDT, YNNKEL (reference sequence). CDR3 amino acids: CASSQGEVAVETQYF. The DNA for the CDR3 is TGTGCCAGCAGCCAAGGAGAGGTAGCCGTCGAGACCCAGTACTTC.

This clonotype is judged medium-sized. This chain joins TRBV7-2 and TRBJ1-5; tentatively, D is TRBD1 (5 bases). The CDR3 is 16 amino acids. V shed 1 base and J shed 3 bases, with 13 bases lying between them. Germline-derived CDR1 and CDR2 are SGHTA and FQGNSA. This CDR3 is CASSLVGGNTNQPQHF. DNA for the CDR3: TGTGCCAGCAGCTTAGTTGGGGGAAACACCAATCAGCCCCAGCATTTT. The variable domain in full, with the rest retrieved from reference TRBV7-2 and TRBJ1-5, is GAGVSQSPSNKVTEKGKDVELRCDPISGHTALYWYRQSLGQGLEFLIYFQGNSAPDKSGLPSDRFSAERTGGSVSTLTIQRTQQEDSAVYLCASSLVGGNTNQPQHFGDGTRLSIL.

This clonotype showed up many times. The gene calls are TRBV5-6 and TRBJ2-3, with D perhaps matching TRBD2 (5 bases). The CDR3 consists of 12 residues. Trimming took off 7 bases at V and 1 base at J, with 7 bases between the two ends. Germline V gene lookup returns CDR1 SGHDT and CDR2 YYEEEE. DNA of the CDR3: TGTGCCAGCTGGCGGGGCACAGATACGCAGTATTTT. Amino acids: CASWRGTDTQYF.

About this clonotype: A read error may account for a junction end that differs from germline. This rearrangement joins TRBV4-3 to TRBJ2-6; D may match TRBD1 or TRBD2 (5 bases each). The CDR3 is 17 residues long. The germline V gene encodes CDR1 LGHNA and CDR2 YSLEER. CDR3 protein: CARSQVVGTSGANVLTF. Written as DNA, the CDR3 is TGCGCCCGCAGCCAAGTAGTCGGGACCTCTGGGGCCAACGTGCTGACTTTC.

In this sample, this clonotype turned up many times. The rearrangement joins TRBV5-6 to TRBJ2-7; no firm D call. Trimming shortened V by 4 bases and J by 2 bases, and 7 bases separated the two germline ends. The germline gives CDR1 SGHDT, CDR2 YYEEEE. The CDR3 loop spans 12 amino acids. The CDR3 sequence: CASSRQTYEQYV. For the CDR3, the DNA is TGTGCCAGCAGCCGGCAGACCTACGAGCAGTACGTC.

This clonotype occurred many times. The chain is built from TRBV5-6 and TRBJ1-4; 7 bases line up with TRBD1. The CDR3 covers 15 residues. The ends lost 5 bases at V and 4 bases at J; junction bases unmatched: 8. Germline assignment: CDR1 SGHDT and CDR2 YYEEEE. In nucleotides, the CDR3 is TGTGCCAGCAGTTTCCGGACAGGATATAATGAAAAACTGTTTTTT. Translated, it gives CASSFRTGYNEKLFF.

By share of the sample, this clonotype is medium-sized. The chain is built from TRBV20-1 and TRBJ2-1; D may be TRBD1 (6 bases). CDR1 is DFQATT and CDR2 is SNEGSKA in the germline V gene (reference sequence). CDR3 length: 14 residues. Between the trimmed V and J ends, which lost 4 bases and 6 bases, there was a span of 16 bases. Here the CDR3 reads CSAIRGVTGNEQFF. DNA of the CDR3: TGCAGTGCTATCAGGGGTGTGACGGGCAATGAGCAGTTCTTC.